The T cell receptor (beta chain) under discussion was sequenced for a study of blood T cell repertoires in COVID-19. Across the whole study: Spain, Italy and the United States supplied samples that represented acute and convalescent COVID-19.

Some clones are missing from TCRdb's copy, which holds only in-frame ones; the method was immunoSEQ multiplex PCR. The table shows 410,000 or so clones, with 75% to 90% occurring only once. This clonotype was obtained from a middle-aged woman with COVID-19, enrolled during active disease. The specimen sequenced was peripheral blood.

The CDR3 DNA is TGTGCCAGCAGCTTGGGGGACAGGGGACGAGGAGAGACCCAGTACTTC. Encoded protein: CASSLGDRGRGETQYF. The rearrangement joins TRBV5-5 to TRBJ2-5, with 10 bases matching TRBD1. CDR1 SGHKS and CDR2 YYEKEE come from the germline V gene (reference sequence). CDR3 size: 16 residues. After removal of 0 bases from V and 4 bases from J, the junction contained 6 bases not matched to a gene.